This T cell receptor beta chain came from a study of control samples from healthy donors and cancer patients. Germline V gene data show CDR1 as MDHEN and CDR2 as SYDVKM. This CDR3 is built from 16 residues. Unmatched junction bases numbered 11, after V lost 5 bases and J lost 4 bases. Only in-frame clones appear in the TCRdb table, and some are missing; sequencing was by immunoSEQ multiplex PCR. The data contain roughly 130,000 clones, over 85% of them seen just once; the ten biggest clones take up roughly 10%. Sequencing was done on a sample of blood. V and J are TRBV28 and TRBJ2-3; TRBD2 aligns across 8 bases. This clonotype was sampled from a man in his thirties or forties in good health. The CDR3 sequence is CASSPSSGRSPDTQYF. The CDR3 bases are TGTGCCAGCAGTCCCTCGAGCGGGAGATCCCCAGATACGCAGTATTTT.